The 2 T cell receptor beta chains listed next were all sequenced from one sample in a study of CD8 T cells in ankylosing spondylitis. TCRdb used MiXCR to reprocess the 5' RACE reads, holding one entry per CDR3 protein. The repertoire holds tens of thousands of distinct CDR3 sequences, with 6.5% to 9% as singletons. The sample was blood, either unsorted or a sorted T cell fraction (not recorded which). These receptors were obtained from a male donor with ankylosing spondylitis or in good health (not recorded which).

This clonotype appeared many times. The genes are TRBV29-1 and TRBJ2-3, with 7 positions matching TRBD1. CDR3 length equals 13 residues. With V trimmed by 6 bases and J by 4 bases, 7 bases remained unmatched. Germline CDR1 and CDR2: SQVTM and ANQGSEA. The CDR3 sequence is CSVTGSDPDTQYF. CDR3 DNA sequence: TGCAGCGTGACAGGGTCAGATCCAGATACGCAGTATTTT.

V usage is TRBV5-2 and J usage is TRBJ2-3. TRBV5-2 has pseudogene status. The CDR3 spans 12 residues. CDR3 nucleotide sequence: TGTGCCAGCACATTGAGGATGGATACGCAGTATTTT. Translated: CASTLRMDTQYF.